This TCR beta chain is drawn from a study of beta chain features in type 1 diabetes. All of the isolated RNA was reverse transcribed, so expressed TCRB transcripts were sequenced. Measured with immunoSEQ multiplex PCR; TCRdb has only the in-frame clones, and not every one. The table lists 970,000 or so clones, around a sixth of them singletons, with around 0.02% in the top ten. The study's findings and limits: Sequencing used cDNA, and cells with high TCR expression could therefore be over-represented.

The CDR3 has 14 residues. V was pared by 3 bases and J by 10 bases, with 16 bases between. Germline CDR1 is SGHTA and CDR2 is FQGTGA. As for this clone: Its specificity is not known.

The chain recombines TRBV7-3 with TRBJ2-4; D ambiguous. This TCR came from a woman aged 18-35 years in good health. The sample consisted of naive CD4+ T cells from blood. CDR3 region: CASSFSRSRRIQYF. The CDR3 coding sequence is TGTGCCAGCAGCTTCTCCCGGAGCCGGCGGATTCAGTACTTC.